This T cell receptor (beta chain) appears in the sequencing data of a study of spatial heterogeneity in lung cancer. Whole-study results and caveats: How many expanded intratumoral alpha and beta TCRs were present tracked the tumor mutation count, which was a count of nonsynonymous mutations.

MiXCR, applied by TCRdb to the 5' RACE reads, yields one record per CDR3 protein. The table records 20,000 to 25,000 distinct CDR3 sequences, 5% to 7% of them present only once. This CDR3 region has 12 residues. V was shortened by 5 bases and J by 3 bases, with 6 bases between the two germline ends. CDR1 is SEHNR, CDR2 FQNEAQ, per germline (reference sequence). This clonotype has at least ten counts. Its specificity is unknown. Documented time point: sample taken at primary tumor resection. The chain links TRBV7-9 to TRBJ2-3, with D uncertain. This TCR was sampled from a male donor with early-stage non-small cell lung cancer. Source: lung tumor tissue, taken at surgery. CDR3 nucleotide sequence: TGTGCCAGCAGCAGCTCGACAGATACGCAGTATTTT. This gives the protein CASSSSTDTQYF.